This TCR beta chain was obtained from a study of T cell responses to AZD1222 COVID-19 vaccine. Overall study: Analysis merged second doses at about 4 or about 12 weeks.

Deletions cut 1 base from V and 8 bases from J, with 8 bases between. Germline V lookup: CDR1 SGHTA, CDR2 FQGNSA. The CDR3 loop spans 13 amino acids. Study-wide points: Among the donors, most were white British and more were female, and clonal diversity was possibly underestimated. Only a handful of AZD1222 recipients, several in all, had baseline seropositivity.

Produced via immunoSEQ multiplex PCR; TCRdb's table is partial and in-frame only. The table records some 64,000 clones, more than 75% of them present only once. With regard to this clone: Its target is not known.

The chain has TRBV7-2 and TRBJ1-4; D gene unclear. Material: peripheral blood, obtained on day 0 of AZD1222 vaccination. The TCR originated in an adult in good health. CDR3 protein: CASSLEFGEKLFF. In DNA form, the CDR3 reads TGTGCCAGCAGCTTAGAATTCGGCGAAAAACTGTTTTTT. The variable domain in full, with the rest retrieved from reference TRBV7-2 and TRBJ1-4, is GAGVSQSPSNKVTEKGKDVELRCDPISGHTALYWYRQSLGQGLEFLIYFQGNSAPDKSGLPSDRFSAERTGGSVSTLTIQRTQQEDSAVYLCASSLEFGEKLFFGSGTQLSVL.